This T cell receptor beta chain was sequenced during a study of cytomegalovirus exposure and HLA in healthy donors. At the level of the study: Roughly 180 million T cells yielded approximately 100 million unique TCR beta sequences, as an earlier analysis found. The study's findings and limits: Later analysis identified a missense DCLRE1C variant that was linked to TCR beta V- and J-gene trimming.

This CDR3 region has 14 residues. J gave up 0 bases and V 8 bases, and 8 bases lay outside the gene matches. From germline, CDR1 is GTSNPN and CDR2 SVGIG (reference sequence). This PCR relied on a set of 60 Vbeta primers and 13 Jbeta primers. Clones were read by immunoSEQ multiplex PCR, and TCRdb kept only the in-frame ones, dropping some. The sample shows roughly 150,000 clones, roughly four fifths of them seen only once. A remark on this clone: What it recognizes is unknown.

Specimen: PBMCs. The sequence came from a middle-aged man in good health and CMV-seropositive. V usage is TRBV30 and J usage is TRBJ1-1; 8 bases match TRBD1. CDR3 region: CASDRGGLNTEAFF. The CDR3 DNA reads as TGTGCCAGCGACAGGGGTGGGTTGAACACTGAAGCTTTCTTT.